The 14 T cell receptor beta chains below were found in one sample sequenced in a study of T cell responses to AZD1222 COVID-19 vaccine. Only in-frame clones appear in the TCRdb table, and some are missing; sequencing was by immunoSEQ multiplex PCR. The sample yields 150,000 or so clones, roughly 90% seen once. Sample: peripheral blood, taken on day 0 of MenACWY control vaccination. The receptors stem from an adult in good health.

The rearrangement uses TRBV2 and TRBJ1-1; D ambiguous. Germline lookup yields CDR1 SNHLY and CDR2 FYNNEI. V shed 3 bases and J shed 3 bases, with 5 bases lying between them. The CDR3 has 12 amino acids. The CDR3 here is CASSDQDTEAFF. CDR3 DNA sequence: TGTGCCAGCAGTGATCAGGACACTGAAGCTTTCTTT. The whole variable domain, filled in from reference TRBV2 and TRBJ1-1, reads EPEVTQTPSHQVTQMGQEVILRCVPISNHLYFYWYRQILGQKVEFLVSFYNNEISEKSEIFDDQFSVERPDGSNFTLKIRSTKLEDSAMYFCASSDQDTEAFFGQGTRLTVV.

The rearrangement links TRBV7-9 to TRBJ2-1; D unclear. The germline gives CDR1 SEHNR, CDR2 FQNEAQ (reference sequence). V was cut by 5 bases and J by 7 bases, with 18 bases left in between. The CDR3 covers 15 residues. The CDR3 here is CASSPLPGHENEQFF. Here the CDR3 DNA reads TGTGCCAGCAGCCCGCTCCCAGGCCATGAGAATGAGCAGTTCTTC.

This clone was seen a single time. This chain uses TRBV5-1 with TRBJ1-4, with 10 bases fitting TRBD1. Per germline, CDR1 SGHRS and CDR2 YFSETQ. Trimming removed 5 bases from V and 8 bases from J; junction bases left unmatched: 6. The CDR3 length is 14 residues. CDR3 residues: CASRSGTGVEKLFF. Written as DNA, the CDR3 is TGCGCCAGCAGGTCCGGGACAGGGGTAGAAAAACTGTTTTTT.

This chain connects TRBV18 to TRBJ1-2; TRBD1 matches 9 bases. The CDR3 consists of 16 residues. Germline trimming cut 3 bases from V and 4 bases from J; bases unmatched to any gene: 9. CDR1 KGHSH and CDR2 LQKENI come from the germline V gene. This chain's CDR3 is CASSPGQGPRGYGYTF. The CDR3 DNA reads as TGTGCCAGCTCACCGGGACAGGGCCCGAGAGGCTATGGCTACACCTTC.

This clone was seen only a few times. The chain has TRBV28 and TRBJ1-2; tentatively, D is TRBD1 (5 bases). The CDR3 runs 15 residues. Trimming cost V 6 bases and J 2 bases, with 16 bases left between them. Germline V lookup: CDR1 MDHEN, CDR2 SYDVKM. CDR3 amino acids: CASRPPSSGNYGYTF. CDR3 nucleotides: TGTGCCAGCAGGCCCCCATCTTCAGGGAACTATGGCTACACCTTC.

The V call is TRBV5-4, the J call TRBJ1-1; no clear D gene. This CDR3 comprises 15 residues. V lost 0 bases to trimming and J lost 0 bases, with 9 bases between them. Germline assignment: CDR1 SGHNT and CDR2 YYREEE (reference sequence). The CDR3 loop is CASSLARSLNTEAFF. The DNA for the CDR3 is TGTGCCAGCAGCTTGGCCAGGTCCTTGAACACTGAAGCTTTCTTT.

V is TRBV19 and J is TRBJ1-1; D gene uncertain. There are 15 residues in the CDR3. CDR1 LNHDA and CDR2 SQIVND come from the germline V gene (reference sequence). Trimming removed 4 bases at V and 1 base at J, with 13 bases between. The CDR3 loop is CASSTHVGRNTEAFF. In DNA, the CDR3 is TGTGCCAGTAGTACCCATGTCGGACGGAACACTGAAGCTTTCTTT.

Here the CDR3 DNA reads TGTGCCAGCTCACCACCGCCGGGACAGGGTTCCTACGAGCAGTACTTC. It encodes CASSPPPGQGSYEQYF. The gene calls are TRBV18 and TRBJ2-7, with 9 bases fitting TRBD1. V trimming: 0 bases; J trimming: 1 base; junction bases outside the gene matches: 4. In germline, CDR1 is KGHSH, CDR2 LQKENI. The CDR3 is 16 residues long.

CDR3 in DNA: TGTGCCAGCAGCAACCGCGGGACAGGGGCGGAAAAACTGTTTTTT. It yields the protein CASSNRGTGAEKLFF. The chain employs TRBV14 and TRBJ1-4; 10 bases fit TRBD1. V trimming: 5 bases; J trimming: 8 bases; junction bases outside the gene matches: 8. Germline V gene lookup returns CDR1 SGHDN and CDR2 FVKESK. CDR3 length: 15 residues.

V and J are TRBV6-6 and TRBJ2-7; D is unclear. The CDR3 covers 14 residues. Germline values: CDR1 MNHNY, CDR2 SVGAGI (reference sequence). The germline V and J ends were trimmed by 8 bases and 1 base, with 15 bases remaining between them. The CDR3 is CASGSPFPSYEQYV. Written as DNA, the CDR3 is TGTGCCAGCGGGTCCCCCTTCCCGTCCTACGAGCAGTACGTC.

The chain couples TRBV28 to TRBJ1-2; TRBD1 is a possible D gene (5 bases). Trimming left V 6 bases short and J 8 bases short, with 25 bases between. This CDR3 contains 16 residues. CDR1 is MDHEN, CDR2 SYDVKM, per germline. The DNA for the CDR3 is TGTGCCAGCAGCCTCGGCGGGGTTAGCGGGGGTAGCGGCTACACCTTC. This sequence encodes CASSLGGVSGGSGYTF.

The chain carries TRBV28 and TRBJ1-2; D remains ambiguous. V was shortened by 2 bases and J by 4 bases, with 8 bases between the two germline ends. The CDR3 extends over 13 amino acids. Germline loops: CDR1 MDHEN, CDR2 SYDVKM. The CDR3 loop is CASSLPVGYGYTF. The CDR3 coding sequence is TGTGCCAGCAGTTTACCGGTTGGCTATGGCTACACCTTC.

This clone was seen once. The chain recombines TRBV19 with TRBJ1-2; TRBD1 aligns across 8 bases. Losses at the gene ends were 6 bases for V and 5 bases for J; bases not matched to a gene: 8. The V gene's germline CDR1 is LNHDA and CDR2 SQIVND (reference sequence). The CDR3 has 14 residues. CDR3 in DNA: TGTGCCAGTAGCAAGACAGGGGTAGGGTATGGCTACACCTTC. This gives the protein CASSKTGVGYGYTF.

The chain joins TRBV6-6 to TRBJ2-1; 7 bases align to TRBD2. Per the germline V gene, CDR1 is MNHNY and CDR2 is SVGAGI (reference sequence). J gave up 10 bases and V 6 bases, and 6 bases lay outside the gene matches. CDR3 length: 12 amino acids. This chain's CDR3 is CASSSPAGEQFF. The CDR3, as DNA: TGTGCCAGCAGCTCACCAGCGGGGGAGCAGTTCTTC.